The clone carrying this T cell receptor (beta chain) came up a few times. The sample originates from a study of CD4 and CD8 cells across lung adenocarcinoma regions. Donors had localized lung adenocarcinoma, a non-small cell lung cancer. Germline V gene lookup returns CDR1 GTSNPN and CDR2 SVGIG (reference sequence). Trimming stripped 5 bases from V and 1 base from J, with 20 bases between. The CDR3 has 16 residues. TCRdb processed the PCR reads anew with MiXCR; each CDR3 protein has one entry. The profile shows some 22,000 distinct CDR3 sequences, 40% to 65% of them singletons. This rearrangement joins TRBV30 to TRBJ1-1; possibly TRBD1 for D (6 bases). This sequence was found in a male donor with lung adenocarcinoma. The CD4 and CD8 labels of this study may be unreliable. Material for sequencing was CD4+ T cells from the center of a lung tumor. CDR3 coding DNA: TGTGCCTGGGCCTCCGGGACACTCTCGACGAACACTGAAGCTTTCTTT. This translates into CAWASGTLSTNTEAFF.